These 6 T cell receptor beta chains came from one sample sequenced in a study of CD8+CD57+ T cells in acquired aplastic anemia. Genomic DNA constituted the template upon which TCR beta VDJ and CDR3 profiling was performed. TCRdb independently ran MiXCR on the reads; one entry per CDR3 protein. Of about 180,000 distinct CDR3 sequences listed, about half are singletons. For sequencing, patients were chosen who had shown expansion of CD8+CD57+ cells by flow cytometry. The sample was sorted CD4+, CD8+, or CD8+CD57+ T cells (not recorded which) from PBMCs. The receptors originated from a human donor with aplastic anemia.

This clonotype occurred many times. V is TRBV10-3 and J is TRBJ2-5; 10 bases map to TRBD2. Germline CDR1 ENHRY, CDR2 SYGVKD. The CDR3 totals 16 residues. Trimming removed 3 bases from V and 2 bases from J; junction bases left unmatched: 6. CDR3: CAISDASGGPQETQYF. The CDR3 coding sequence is TGTGCCATCAGTGATGCTAGCGGGGGACCTCAAGAGACCCAGTACTTC.

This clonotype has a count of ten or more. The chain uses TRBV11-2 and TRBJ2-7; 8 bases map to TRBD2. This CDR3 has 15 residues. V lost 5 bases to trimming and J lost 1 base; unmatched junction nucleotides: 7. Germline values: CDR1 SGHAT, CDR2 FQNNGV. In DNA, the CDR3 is TGTGCCAGCAGCCCTTCGGGGGGGACATCCTACGAGCAGTACTTC. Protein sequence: CASSPSGGTSYEQYF. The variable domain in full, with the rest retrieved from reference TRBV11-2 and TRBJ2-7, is EAGVAQSPRYKIIEKRQSVAFWCNPISGHATLYWYQQILGQGPKLLIQFQNNGVVDDSQLPKDRFSAERLKGVDSTLKIQPAKLEDSAVYLCASSPSGGTSYEQYFGPGTRLTVT.

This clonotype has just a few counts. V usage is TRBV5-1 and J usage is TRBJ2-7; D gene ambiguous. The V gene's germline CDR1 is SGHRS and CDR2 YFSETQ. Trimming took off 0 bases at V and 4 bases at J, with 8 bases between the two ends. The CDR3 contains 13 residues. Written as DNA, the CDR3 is TGCGCCAGCAGCTTGGAAGGCAGGTACGAGCAGTACTTC. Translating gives CASSLEGRYEQYF.

CDR3: CASSQGQGIIAKNIQYF. Here the CDR3 DNA reads TGTGCCAGCAGTCAGGGACAGGGGATTATAGCCAAAAACATTCAGTACTTC. The chain joins TRBV28 to TRBJ2-4; 10 bases match TRBD1. Germline trimming cut 5 bases from V and 0 bases from J; bases unmatched to any gene: 7. CDR3 length equals 17 residues. Germline V CDR1 and CDR2: MDHEN, SYDVKM. Full variable domain (rest looked up from reference TRBV28 and TRBJ2-4): DVKVTQSSRYLVKRTGEKVFLECVQDMDHENMFWYRQDPGLGLRLIYFSYDVKMKEKGDIPEGYSVSREKKERFSLILESASTNQTSMYLCASSQGQGIIAKNIQYFGAGTRLSVL.

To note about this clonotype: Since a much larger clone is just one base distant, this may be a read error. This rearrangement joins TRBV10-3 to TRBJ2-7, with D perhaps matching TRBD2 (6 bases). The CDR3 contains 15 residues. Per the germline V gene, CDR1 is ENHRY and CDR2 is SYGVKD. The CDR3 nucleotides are TGTGCCAGCAGTTACCGGCGGGGCATACCCTACGAGCAGTACTTC. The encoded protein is CASSYRRGIPYEQYF.

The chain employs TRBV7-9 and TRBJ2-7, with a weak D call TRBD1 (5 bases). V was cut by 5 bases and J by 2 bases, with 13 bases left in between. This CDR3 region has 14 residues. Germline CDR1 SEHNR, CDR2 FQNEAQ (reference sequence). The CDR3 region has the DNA TGTGCCAGCAGCCGTTCTGGGGCGCCCTACGAGCAGTACTTC. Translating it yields CASSRSGAPYEQYF.